This passage covers 11 T cell receptor beta chains from one sample sequenced in a study of post-analysis software for immune sequencing data. Antigen specificity for these receptors is unknown. Points from the study as a whole: Included in a set of roughly five TRBV segments more frequent in patients than controls were TRBV5-6, TRBV5-1 and TRBV20-1.

Presence of unique molecular identifiers characterized the TCR beta cDNA libraries. TCRdb used MiXCR to reprocess the PCR reads, holding one entry per CDR3 protein. Of about 770,000 distinct CDR3 sequences listed, about half are singletons. Sequences were obtained from blood. The receptors originated from a girl aged 5-17 years with multiple sclerosis.

This rearrangement joins TRBV11-2 to TRBJ2-1; no reliable D call. The CDR3 contains 16 residues. Germline V gene lookup returns CDR1 SGHAT and CDR2 FQNNGV. Trimming took 1 base from V and 4 from J, leaving 14 bases between them. CDR3 bases: TGTGCCAGCAGCTTAGGACCTTTCACCCCTTACAATGAGCAGTTCTTC. Its protein is CASSLGPFTPYNEQFF.

This clonotype was seen once. V gene TRBV20-1 combines with J gene TRBJ2-7, with 8 bases matching TRBD1. The CDR3 contains 15 residues. Germline-derived CDR1 and CDR2 are DFQATT and SNEGSKA (reference sequence). Trimming took 7 bases from V and 6 from J; bases not matched to a gene: 17. The CDR3: CSGRRTGSILGEQYF. The DNA of the CDR3 is TGCAGTGGAAGAAGGACAGGGAGTATATTGGGCGAGCAGTACTTC.

The V call is TRBV10-3, the J call TRBJ2-2; D call uncertain. Germline loops: CDR1 ENHRY, CDR2 SYGVKD. The V end was cut by 5 bases, the J end by 2 bases, with 12 bases between. The CDR3 extends over 15 amino acids. This CDR3 reads CAISLEAPNTGELFF. CDR3 nucleotides: TGTGCCATCAGTCTAGAGGCCCCAAACACCGGGGAGCTGTTTTTT.

The rearrangement links TRBV5-1 to TRBJ2-7; 11 bases match TRBD2. This CDR3 contains 15 residues. Germline-derived CDR1 and CDR2 are SGHRS and YFSETQ. Trimming took 3 bases from V and 3 from J; bases not matched to a gene: 5. CDR3 sequence: CASSSLAGGGYEQYF. The DNA for the CDR3 is TGCGCCAGCAGCTCTCTAGCGGGAGGAGGCTACGAGCAGTACTTC.

The rearrangement joins TRBV20-1 to TRBJ2-5, with D tentatively TRBD1 (5 bases). Germline-derived CDR1 and CDR2 are DFQATT and SNEGSKA (reference sequence). The CDR3 totals 14 residues. V was clipped by 6 bases and J by 2 bases, with 16 bases between them. As DNA, the CDR3 is TGCAGTGCCGGGTTGGGGCCCCCTCAAGAGACCCAGTACTTC. It is translated as CSAGLGPPQETQYF.

The chain joins TRBV20-1 to TRBJ1-2; D is unclear. CDR1 is DFQATT, CDR2 SNEGSKA, per germline (reference sequence). V dropped 2 bases and J dropped 7 bases, with 23 bases sitting between them. The CDR3 is 16 amino acids. Here the CDR3 reads CSARPPLVLRPGGYTF. CDR3 nucleotide sequence: TGCAGTGCTAGACCCCCTTTAGTCCTGAGGCCTGGTGGCTACACCTTC.

The CDR3 DNA is TGCAGCGTTGAAGAACCGAACTCCTACAATGAGCAGTTCTTC. Amino acids: CSVEEPNSYNEQFF. V usage is TRBV29-1 and J usage is TRBJ2-1; D is ambiguous. CDR3 length: 14 residues. CDR1 is SQVTM, CDR2 ANQGSEA, per germline. V was shortened by 0 bases and J by 0 bases, with 6 bases between the two germline ends.

The chain links TRBV7-9 to TRBJ2-5; a weak D match, TRBD2 (6 bases). Trimming took 1 base from V and 4 from J, leaving 10 bases between them. CDR1 and CDR2 from the germline V gene are SEHNR and FQNEAQ (reference sequence). This CDR3 comprises 14 residues. Here the CDR3 reads CASSLGTTIETQYF. The CDR3 DNA follows: TGTGCCAGCAGCTTAGGGACTACAATAGAGACCCAGTACTTC.

The chain joins TRBV20-1 to TRBJ2-3; 8 bases map to TRBD2. Per the germline V gene, CDR1 is DFQATT and CDR2 is SNEGSKA (reference sequence). After removal of 5 bases from V and 1 base from J, the junction contained 11 bases not matched to a gene. The CDR3 is made up of 16 amino acids. Here the CDR3 reads CSASGTSSSGTDTQYF. In DNA form, the CDR3 reads TGCAGTGCTTCCGGGACTAGTTCCTCTGGCACAGATACGCAGTATTTT.

As for this clonotype: A much larger clone sits a single nucleotide away, making a read error possible. The rearrangement links TRBV20-1 to TRBJ2-1; D not certain. The CDR3 length is 14 residues. V was shortened by 6 bases and J by 0 bases, with 12 bases between the two germline ends. Germline CDR1 is DFQATT and CDR2 is SNEGSKA (reference sequence). In DNA, the CDR3 is TGCAGTGCGAGATGTCCCGACTCCTACAATGAGCAGTTCTTC. It translates to CSARCPDSYNEQFF.

This clonotype has a handful of counts. V and J are TRBV4-3 and TRBJ2-6; no reliable D call. The V and J ends lost 0 bases and 4 bases respectively, with 13 bases between them. The germline V gene encodes CDR1 LGHNA and CDR2 YSLEER. The CDR3 contains 17 residues. CDR3: CASSQDYKGYGANVLTF. In DNA, the CDR3 is TGCGCCAGCAGCCAAGATTATAAGGGTTACGGGGCCAACGTCCTGACTTTC.